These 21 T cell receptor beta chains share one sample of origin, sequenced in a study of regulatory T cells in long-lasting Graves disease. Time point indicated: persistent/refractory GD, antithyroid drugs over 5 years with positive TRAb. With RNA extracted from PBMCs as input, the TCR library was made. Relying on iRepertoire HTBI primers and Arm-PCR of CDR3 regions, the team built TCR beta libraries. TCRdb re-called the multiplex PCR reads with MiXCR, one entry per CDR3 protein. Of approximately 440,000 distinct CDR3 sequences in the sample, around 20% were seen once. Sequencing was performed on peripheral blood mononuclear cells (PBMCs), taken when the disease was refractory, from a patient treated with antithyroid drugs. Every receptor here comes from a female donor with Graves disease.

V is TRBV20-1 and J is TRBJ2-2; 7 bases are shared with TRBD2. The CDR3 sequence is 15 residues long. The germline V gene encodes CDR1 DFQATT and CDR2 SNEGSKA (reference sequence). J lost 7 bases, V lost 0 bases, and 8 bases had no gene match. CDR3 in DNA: TGCAGTGCTAGAGATCCTAGGCGGGAGTTCGGGGAGCTGTTTTTT. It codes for CSARDPRREFGELFF.

The CDR3 DNA follows: TGTGCCAGCAGCCTCACTCCCCTGGGGGCGGACGTTGATGGCTACACCTTC. It is translated as CASSLTPLGADVDGYTF. The chain has TRBV9 and TRBJ1-2, with D possibly matching TRBD1 (6 bases). V gave up 4 bases and J gave up 6 bases, with 25 bases separating them. The CDR3 is made up of 17 amino acids. Germline lookup yields CDR1 SGDLS and CDR2 YYNGEE. Variable domain in full (rest from reference TRBV9 and TRBJ1-2): DSGVTQTPKHLITATGQRVTLRCSPRSGDLSVYWYQQSLDQGLQFLIQYYNGEERAKGNILERFSAQQFPDLHSELNLSSLELGDSALYFCASSLTPLGADVDGYTFGSGTRLTVV.

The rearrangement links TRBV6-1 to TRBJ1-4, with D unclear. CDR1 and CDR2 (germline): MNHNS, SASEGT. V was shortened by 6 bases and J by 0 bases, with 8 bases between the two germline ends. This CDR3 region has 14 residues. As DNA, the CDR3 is TGTGCCAGCAGGACGACCCCAACTAATGAAAAACTGTTTTTT. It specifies CASRTTPTNEKLFF.

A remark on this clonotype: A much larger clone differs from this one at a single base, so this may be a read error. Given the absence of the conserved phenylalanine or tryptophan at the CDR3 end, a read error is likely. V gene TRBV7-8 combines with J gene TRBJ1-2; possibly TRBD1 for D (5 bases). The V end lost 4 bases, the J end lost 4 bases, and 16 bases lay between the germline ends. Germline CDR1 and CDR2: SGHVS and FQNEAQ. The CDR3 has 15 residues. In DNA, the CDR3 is TGTGCCAGCAGCTCCGCGGCGGGGGGAGGCTATGGCTACACCTCC. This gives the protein CASSSAAGGGYGYTS.

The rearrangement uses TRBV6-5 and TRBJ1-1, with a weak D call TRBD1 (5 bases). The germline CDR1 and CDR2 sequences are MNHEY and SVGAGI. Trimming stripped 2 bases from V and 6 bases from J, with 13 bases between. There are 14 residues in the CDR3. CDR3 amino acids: CASSYSYAGAEAFF. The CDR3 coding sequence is TGTGCCAGCAGTTACAGTTACGCGGGGGCTGAAGCTTTCTTT.

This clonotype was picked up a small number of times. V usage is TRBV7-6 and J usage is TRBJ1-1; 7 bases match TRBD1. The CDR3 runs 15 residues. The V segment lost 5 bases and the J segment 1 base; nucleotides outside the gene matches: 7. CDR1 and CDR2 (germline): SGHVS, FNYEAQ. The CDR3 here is CASSPRQGSNTEAFF. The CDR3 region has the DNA TGTGCCAGCAGCCCGCGACAGGGATCGAACACTGAAGCTTTCTTT.

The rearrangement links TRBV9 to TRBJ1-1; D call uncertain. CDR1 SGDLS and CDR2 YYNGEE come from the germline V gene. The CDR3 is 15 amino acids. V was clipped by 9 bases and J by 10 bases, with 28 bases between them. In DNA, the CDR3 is TGTGCCACCGGACGCTATAAACCGAGACTTGTTACAGCTTTCTTT. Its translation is CATGRYKPRLVTAFF.

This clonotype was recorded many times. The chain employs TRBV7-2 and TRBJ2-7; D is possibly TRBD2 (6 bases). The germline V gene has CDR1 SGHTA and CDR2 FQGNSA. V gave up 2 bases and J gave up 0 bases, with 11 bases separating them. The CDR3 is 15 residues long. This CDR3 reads CASSLSGPSSYEQYF. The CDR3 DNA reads TGTGCCAGCAGCTTAAGCGGGCCGAGCTCCTACGAGCAGTACTTC.

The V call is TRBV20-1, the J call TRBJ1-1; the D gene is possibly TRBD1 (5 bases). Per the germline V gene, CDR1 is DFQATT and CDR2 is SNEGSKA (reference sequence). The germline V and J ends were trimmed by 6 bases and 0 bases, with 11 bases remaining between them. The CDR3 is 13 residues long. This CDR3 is CSAIGTLNTEAFF. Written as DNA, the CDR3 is TGCAGTGCCATCGGGACCTTGAACACTGAAGCTTTCTTT.

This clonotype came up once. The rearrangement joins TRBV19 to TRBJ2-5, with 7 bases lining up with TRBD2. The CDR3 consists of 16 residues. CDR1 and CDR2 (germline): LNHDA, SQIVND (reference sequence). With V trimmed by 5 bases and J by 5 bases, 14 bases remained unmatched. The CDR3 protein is CASSASRGGRSETQYF. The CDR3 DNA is TGTGCCAGTAGTGCCTCTAGGGGCGGGAGATCGGAGACCCAGTACTTC.

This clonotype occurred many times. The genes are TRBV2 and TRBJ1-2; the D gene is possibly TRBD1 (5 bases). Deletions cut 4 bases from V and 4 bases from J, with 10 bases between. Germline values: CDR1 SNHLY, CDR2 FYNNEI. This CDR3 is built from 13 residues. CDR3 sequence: CASSADSFYGYTF. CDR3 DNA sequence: TGTGCCAGCAGTGCTGACAGCTTCTATGGCTACACCTTC.

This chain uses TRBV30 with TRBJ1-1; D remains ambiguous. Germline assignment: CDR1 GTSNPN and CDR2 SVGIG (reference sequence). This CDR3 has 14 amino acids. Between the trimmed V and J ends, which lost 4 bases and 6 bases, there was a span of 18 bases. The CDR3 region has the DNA TGTGCCTGGACCTTTTGGACGGGAGTCGCTGAAGCTTTCTTT. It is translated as CAWTFWTGVAEAFF.

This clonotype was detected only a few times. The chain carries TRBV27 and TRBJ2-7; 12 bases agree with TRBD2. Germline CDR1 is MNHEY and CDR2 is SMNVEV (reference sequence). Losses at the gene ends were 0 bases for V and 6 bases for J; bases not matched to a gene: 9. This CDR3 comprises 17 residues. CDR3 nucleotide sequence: TGTGCCAGCAGTTTATCGGTCACTAGCGGGAGGTCGGGCGAGCAGTACTTC. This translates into CASSLSVTSGRSGEQYF.

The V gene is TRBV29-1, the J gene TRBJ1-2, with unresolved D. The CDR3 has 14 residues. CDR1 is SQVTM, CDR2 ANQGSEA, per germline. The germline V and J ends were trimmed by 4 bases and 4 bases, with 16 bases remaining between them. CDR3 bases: TGCAGCGTTGTAGAGAGGGTGTTAGGCTATGGCTACACCTTC. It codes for CSVVERVLGYGYTF.

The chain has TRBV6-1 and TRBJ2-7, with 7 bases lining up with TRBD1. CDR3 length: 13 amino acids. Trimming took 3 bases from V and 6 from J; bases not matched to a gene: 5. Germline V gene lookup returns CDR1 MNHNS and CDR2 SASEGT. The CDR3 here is CASSEGTAAEQYF. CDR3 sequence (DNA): TGTGCCAGCAGTGAGGGGACAGCAGCCGAGCAGTACTTC.

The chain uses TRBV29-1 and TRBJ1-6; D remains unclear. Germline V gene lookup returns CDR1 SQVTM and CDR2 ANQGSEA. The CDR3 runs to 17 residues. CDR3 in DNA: TGCACCGCCCGATGTCCGGAGAAATACCTGAGGGATTCACCCCTCCACTTT. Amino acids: CTARCPEKYLRDSPLHF. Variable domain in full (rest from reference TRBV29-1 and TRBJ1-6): SAVISQKPSRDICQRGTSLTIQCQVDSQVTMMFWYRQQPGQSLTLIATANQGSEATYESGFVIDKFPISRPNLTFSTLTVSNMSPEDSSIYLCTARCPEKYLRDSPLHFGNGTRLTVT.

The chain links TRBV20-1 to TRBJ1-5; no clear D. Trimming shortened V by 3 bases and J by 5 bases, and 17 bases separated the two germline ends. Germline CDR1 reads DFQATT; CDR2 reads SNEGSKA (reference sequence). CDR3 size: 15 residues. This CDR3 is CSASKWVGRDQPQHF. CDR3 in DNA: TGCAGTGCTAGTAAGTGGGTTGGACGCGATCAGCCCCAGCATTTT.

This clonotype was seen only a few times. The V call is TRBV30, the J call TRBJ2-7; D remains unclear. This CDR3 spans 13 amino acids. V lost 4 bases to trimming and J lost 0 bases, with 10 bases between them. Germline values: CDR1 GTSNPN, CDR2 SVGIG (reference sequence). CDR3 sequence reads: CAWKDGNSYEQYF. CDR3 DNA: TGTGCCTGGAAGGATGGGAACTCCTACGAGCAGTACTTC.

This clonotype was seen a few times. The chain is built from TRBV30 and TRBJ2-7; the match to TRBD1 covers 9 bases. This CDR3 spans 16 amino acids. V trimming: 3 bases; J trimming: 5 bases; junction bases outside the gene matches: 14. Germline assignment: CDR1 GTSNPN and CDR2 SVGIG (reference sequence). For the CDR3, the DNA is TGTGCCTGGAGCGCCAGACCGGGACAGGGAATAGACGAGCAGTACTTC. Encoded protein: CAWSARPGQGIDEQYF.

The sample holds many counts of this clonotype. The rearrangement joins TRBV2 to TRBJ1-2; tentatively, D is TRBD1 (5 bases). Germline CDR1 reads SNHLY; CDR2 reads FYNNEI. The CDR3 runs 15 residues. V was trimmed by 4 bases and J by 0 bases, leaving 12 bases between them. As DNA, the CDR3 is TGTGCCAGCAGTGTTCTGAGGGACTCTAACTATGGCTACACCTTC. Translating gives CASSVLRDSNYGYTF.

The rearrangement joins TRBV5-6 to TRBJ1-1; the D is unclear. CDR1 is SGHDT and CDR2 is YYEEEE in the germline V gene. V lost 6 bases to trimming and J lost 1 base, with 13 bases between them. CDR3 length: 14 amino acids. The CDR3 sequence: CASTLGVPNTEAFF. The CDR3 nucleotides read TGTGCCAGCACCCTCGGGGTTCCGAACACTGAAGCTTTCTTT.